The 20 T cell receptor beta chains reported below all come from one sample, sequenced in a study of shared clonotypes between healthy human individuals. Assay: immunoSEQ multiplex PCR; the TCRdb copy retains only in-frame clones and omits some. The sample consists of about half a million clones, around 80% of them appearing once. The specimen sequenced was PBMCs. Source of these receptors: a woman aged 35 to 49 in good health. Some clones in this sample may be carry-over from other donors' samples.

The chain has TRBV27 and TRBJ2-7, with TRBD1 as a possible D gene (7 bases). Looked up from germline, CDR1 is MNHEY and CDR2 is SMNVEV (reference sequence). V was shortened by 6 bases and J by 5 bases, with 14 bases between the two germline ends. The length of the CDR3 is 13 residues. This CDR3 reads CASSQTGRHEQYF. The CDR3 DNA sequence: TGTGCCAGCAGCCAGACAGGGAGGCACGAGCAGTACTTC.

The chain carries TRBV7-8 and TRBJ2-3; tentatively, D is TRBD2 (5 bases). Trimming took off 6 bases at V and 3 bases at J, with 10 bases between the two ends. The CDR3 is 13 residues long. Germline-derived CDR1 and CDR2 are SGHVS and FQNEAQ. DNA for the CDR3: TGTGCCAGCAGTATTAGCGAGACAGATACGCAGTATTTT. This encodes CASSISETDTQYF.

This clone showed up just a few times. This rearrangement joins TRBV7-9 to TRBJ2-2; 12 bases map to TRBD2. CDR3 length equals 18 residues. V shed 0 bases, J shed 4 bases, and the junction held 6 bases outside the gene matches. CDR1 is SEHNR, CDR2 FQNEAQ, per germline (reference sequence). The CDR3 nucleotides read TGTGCCAGCAGCTTAGCCCTAGCGGGAGGGAGGGGCACCGGGGAGCTGTTTTTT. This codes for CASSLALAGGRGTGELFF.

V is TRBV5-1 and J is TRBJ2-1; D call uncertain. V was cut by 4 bases and J by 5 bases, with 13 bases left in between. Germline V CDR1 and CDR2: SGHRS, YFSETQ. The CDR3 spans 14 residues. The CDR3 region is CASSRTLNDNEQFF. CDR3 coding DNA: TGCGCCAGCAGCCGCACACTCAACGACAATGAGCAGTTCTTC.

The gene calls are TRBV2 and TRBJ1-6; TRBD1 matches at 7 bases. This CDR3 is 16 amino acids long. Losses at the gene ends were 3 bases for V and 8 bases for J; bases not matched to a gene: 10. Germline V gene lookup returns CDR1 SNHLY and CDR2 FYNNEI. CDR3: CASSEGEGGGDSPLHF. CDR3 bases: TGTGCCAGCAGTGAGGGGGAAGGAGGGGGCGATTCACCCCTCCACTTT.

The chain joins TRBV7-2 to TRBJ1-5, with D maybe TRBD1 (6 bases). CDR3 size: 16 residues. Germline CDR1 is SGHTA and CDR2 is FQGNSA. The V and J ends lost 5 bases and 2 bases respectively, with 16 bases between them. The CDR3 bases are TGTGCCAGCAGCCTATCGGGGGGGCAGGGCAATCAGCCCCAGCATTTT. The encoded protein is CASSLSGGQGNQPQHF.

This clone was detected a few times. This chain connects TRBV6-5 to TRBJ1-4; tentatively, D is TRBD1 (6 bases). This CDR3 has 15 residues. The ends were cut back, 5 bases at V and 6 bases at J, with 16 bases in the middle. Germline assignment: CDR1 MNHEY and CDR2 SVGAGI. The CDR3 protein is CASSTVGAPDEKLFF. The CDR3 bases are TGTGCCAGCAGTACCGTGGGGGCGCCGGATGAAAAACTGTTTTTT.

This clone was seen only a few times. The CDR3 DNA reads as TGTGCCAGCAGTGAGGGACTAGCGGTTCACGAGCAGTACTTC. This gives the protein CASSEGLAVHEQYF. The chain is built from TRBV2 and TRBJ2-5; 11 nucleotides agree with TRBD2. The J call may be in error: the DNA end matches TRBJ2-7 better. The CDR3 runs 14 residues. Germline V gene data show CDR1 as SNHLY and CDR2 as FYNNEI.

The rearrangement joins TRBV7-6 to TRBJ2-7, with 7 bases fitting TRBD2. This CDR3 is 13 amino acids long. With 1 base clipped from V and 6 bases from J, the junction kept 3 bases outside the gene matches. From germline, CDR1 is SGHVS and CDR2 FNYEAQ. In DNA form, the CDR3 reads TGTGCCAGCAGCTTAGGGGGGGGTTCCGAGCAGTACTTC. Its translation is CASSLGGGSEQYF.

Ten or more counts support this clone. The chain links TRBV7-9 to TRBJ1-1; no definite D call. Between the trimmed V and J ends, which lost 3 bases and 1 base, there was a span of 6 bases. Looked up from germline, CDR1 is SEHNR and CDR2 is FQNEAQ (reference sequence). The CDR3 has 13 amino acids. The CDR3 DNA sequence: TGTGCCAGCAGCTTCACGACGAACACTGAAGCTTTCTTT. It specifies CASSFTTNTEAFF. Complete variable domain (other parts from reference TRBV7-9 and TRBJ1-1): DTGVSQNPRHKITKRGQNVTFRCDPISEHNRLYWYRQTLGQGPEFLTYFQNEAQLEKSRLLSDRFSAERPKGSFSTLEIQRTEQGDSAMYLCASSFTTNTEAFFGQGTRLTVV.

The rearrangement uses TRBV7-9 and TRBJ2-5; TRBD2 matches at 10 bases. The germline CDR1 and CDR2 sequences are SEHNR and FQNEAQ (reference sequence). The CDR3 is 16 residues long. The ends lost 4 bases at V and 7 bases at J; junction bases unmatched: 12. CDR3 nucleotides: TGTGCCAGCAGCTCAGGGGGAGCGGGAGGGCCCGGGACCCAGTACTTC. Protein sequence: CASSSGGAGGPGTQYF. The full variable domain, its missing parts supplied by reference TRBV7-9 and TRBJ2-5, is DTGVSQNPRHKITKRGQNVTFRCDPISEHNRLYWYRQTLGQGPEFLTYFQNEAQLEKSRLLSDRFSAERPKGSFSTLEIQRTEQGDSAMYLCASSSGGAGGPGTQYFGPGTRLLVL.

In the case of this clone: With a much larger clone just one base away, this may be a read error. V usage is TRBV7-8 and J usage is TRBJ2-3; unclear D gene. V lost 5 bases to trimming and J lost 0 bases, with 3 bases between them. Germline loops: CDR1 SGHVS, CDR2 FQNEAQ. This CDR3 has 12 residues. The CDR3 sequence is CASSESTDTQYF. CDR3 in DNA: TGTGCCAGCAGCGAGAGCACAGATACGCAGTATTTT.

This clone came up a few times. The CDR3 reads CATRTAGSNQPQHF. The CDR3 nucleotides are TGTGCCACCAGGACAGCAGGGAGCAATCAGCCCCAGCATTTT. V is TRBV27 and J is TRBJ1-5; D perhaps matches TRBD1 (6 bases). CDR1 is MNHEY, CDR2 SMNVEV, per germline (reference sequence). V was shortened by 10 bases and J by 1 base, with 14 bases between the two germline ends. This CDR3 has 14 residues.

The V call is TRBV27, the J call TRBJ2-7; 10 nucleotides agree with TRBD2. The CDR3 extends over 15 amino acids. CDR1 is MNHEY, CDR2 SMNVEV, per germline (reference sequence). After removal of 6 bases from V and 5 bases from J, the junction contained 10 bases not matched to a gene. The DNA for the CDR3 is TGTGCCAGCAGCGCCGGGACTAGCGATTGGCACGAGCAGTACTTC. It translates to CASSAGTSDWHEQYF.

This chain uses TRBV29-1 with TRBJ1-4, with D unclear. This CDR3 has 13 amino acids. V was pared by 4 bases and J by 4 bases, with 10 bases between. The germline gives CDR1 SQVTM, CDR2 ANQGSEA. CDR3 region: CSVAWQSNEKLFF. DNA of the CDR3: TGCAGCGTTGCGTGGCAGAGTAATGAAAAACTGTTTTTT.

This clone was observed a few times. The genes are TRBV11-3 and TRBJ2-2; D may be TRBD1 or TRBD2 (5 bases each). Trimming took off 4 bases at V and 7 bases at J, with 13 bases between the two ends. The germline CDR1 and CDR2 sequences are SGHNT and YENEEA. The CDR3 length is 14 residues. CDR3 in DNA: TGTGCCAGCAGCTACGGGACGCTAGGCGGGGAGCTGTTTTTT. This codes for CASSYGTLGGELFF.

The V call is TRBV6-5, the J call TRBJ1-4, with D perhaps matching TRBD1 (5 bases). The CDR3 is made up of 15 amino acids. The V end lost 6 bases, the J end lost 4 bases, and 15 bases lay between the germline ends. Per germline, CDR1 MNHEY and CDR2 SVGAGI. CDR3 coding DNA: TGTGCCAGCAGAACCAACGGGGCCATTAATGAAAAACTGTTTTTT. Its protein is CASRTNGAINEKLFF.

The chain has TRBV7-7 and TRBJ2-7; maybe TRBD2 (5 bases). Trimming took 1 base from V and 6 from J, leaving 10 bases between them. The CDR3 has 13 amino acids. Germline V gene lookup returns CDR1 SSHAT and CDR2 FNYEAQ (reference sequence). CDR3 region: CASSLEEGSEQYF. The CDR3 DNA reads TGTGCCAGCAGCTTAGAAGAGGGATCCGAGCAGTACTTC.

This clone was counted a single time. CDR3 region: CASSPRQGSDEKLFF. The CDR3 nucleotides are TGCGCCAGCAGCCCCCGACAGGGAAGTGATGAAAAACTGTTTTTT. The rearrangement links TRBV5-1 to TRBJ1-4, with 7 bases lining up with TRBD1. V trimming: 4 bases; J trimming: 6 bases; junction bases outside the gene matches: 9. The CDR3 sequence is 15 residues long. Germline CDR1 SGHRS, CDR2 YFSETQ. The full variable domain, rest sourced from reference TRBV5-1 and TRBJ1-4, is KAGVTQTPRYLIKTRGQQVTLSCSPISGHRSVSWYQQTPGQGLQFLFEYFSETQRNKGNFPGRFSGRQFSNSRSEMNVSTLELGDSALYLCASSPRQGSDEKLFFGSGTQLSVL.

The V and J genes are TRBV6-5 and TRBJ2-7; D is perhaps TRBD1 (5 bases). V was clipped by 3 bases and J by 7 bases, with 19 bases between them. There are 15 residues in the CDR3. Germline CDR1 is MNHEY and CDR2 is SVGAGI. Here the CDR3 DNA reads TGTGCCAGCAGTTATGGGGCTCAGACAAAGGATGAGCAGTACTTC. This translates into CASSYGAQTKDEQYF.